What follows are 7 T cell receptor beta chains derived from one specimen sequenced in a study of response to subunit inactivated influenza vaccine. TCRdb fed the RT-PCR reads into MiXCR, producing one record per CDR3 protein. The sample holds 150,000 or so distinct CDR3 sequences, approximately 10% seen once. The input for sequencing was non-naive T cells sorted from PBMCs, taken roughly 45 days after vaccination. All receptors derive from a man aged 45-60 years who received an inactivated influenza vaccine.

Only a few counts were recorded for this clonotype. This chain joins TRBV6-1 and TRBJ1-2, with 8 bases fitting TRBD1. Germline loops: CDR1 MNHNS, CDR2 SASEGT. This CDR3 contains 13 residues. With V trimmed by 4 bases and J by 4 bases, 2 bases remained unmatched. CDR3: CASSGQGSYGYTF. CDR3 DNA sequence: TGTGCCAGCAGTGGACAGGGGAGCTATGGCTACACCTTC.

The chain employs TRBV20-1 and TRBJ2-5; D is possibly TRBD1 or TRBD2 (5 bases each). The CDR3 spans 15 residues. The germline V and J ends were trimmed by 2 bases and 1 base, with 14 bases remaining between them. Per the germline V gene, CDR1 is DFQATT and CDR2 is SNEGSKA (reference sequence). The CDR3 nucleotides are TGCAGTGCTAGAAGCTTTCTAGGGACCCAAGAGACCCAGTACTTC. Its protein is CSARSFLGTQETQYF.

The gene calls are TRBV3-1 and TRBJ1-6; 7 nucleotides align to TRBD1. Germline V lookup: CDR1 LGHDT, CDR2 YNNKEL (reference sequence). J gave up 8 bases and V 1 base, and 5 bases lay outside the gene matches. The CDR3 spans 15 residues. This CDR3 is CASSQVGRGYSPLHF. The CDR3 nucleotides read TGTGCCAGCAGCCAAGTCGGCAGGGGGTATTCACCCCTCCACTTT.

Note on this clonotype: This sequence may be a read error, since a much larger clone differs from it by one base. The CDR3 reads CASTPGGAIDTQYF. CDR3 nucleotide sequence: TGTGCCAGCACCCCCGGGGGGGCCATAGATACGCAGTATTTT. J is TRBJ2-3 and V is TRBV6-1, with 8 bases matching TRBD2. The CDR3 totals 14 residues. Germline lookup yields CDR1 MNHNS and CDR2 SASEGT. With 7 bases clipped from V and 5 bases from J, the junction kept 8 bases outside the gene matches.

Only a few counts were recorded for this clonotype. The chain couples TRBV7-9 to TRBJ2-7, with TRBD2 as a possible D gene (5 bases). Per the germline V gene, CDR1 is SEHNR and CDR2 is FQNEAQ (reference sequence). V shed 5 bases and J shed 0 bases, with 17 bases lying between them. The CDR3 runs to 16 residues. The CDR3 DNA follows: TGTGCCAGCAGCCAGCCCTTCCCAGCGGACTCCTACGAGCAGTACTTC. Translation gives CASSQPFPADSYEQYF.

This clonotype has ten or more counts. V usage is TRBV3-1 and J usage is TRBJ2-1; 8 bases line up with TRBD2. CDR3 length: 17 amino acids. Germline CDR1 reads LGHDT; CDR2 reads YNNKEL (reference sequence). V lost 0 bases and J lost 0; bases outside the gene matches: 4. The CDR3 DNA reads TGTGCCAGCAGCCAAGATGGACTAGCCCTCTCCTACAATGAGCAGTTCTTC. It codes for CASSQDGLALSYNEQFF.

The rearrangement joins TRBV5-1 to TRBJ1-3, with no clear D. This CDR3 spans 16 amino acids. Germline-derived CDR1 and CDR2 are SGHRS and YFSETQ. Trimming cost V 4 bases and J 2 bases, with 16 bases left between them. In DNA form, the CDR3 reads TGCGCCAGCAGCACGGACGGCGGCGGGGCTGGAAACACCATATATTTT. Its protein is CASSTDGGGAGNTIYF.